Sequencing of this T cell receptor beta chain was carried out in a study of CD4+ T cells in melanoma. Trimming at V came to 5 bases and at J to 1 base, leaving 6 bases not matched to a gene. This CDR3 comprises 16 residues. Germline V gene lookup returns CDR1 MGHRA and CDR2 YSYEKL. With regard to this clone: What it recognizes is unknown.

General observations from the study: Reportedly, melanoma neoantigen-specific CD4+ T cells showed varied differentiation states. A reported correlation linked neoantigen-specific CD4+ T cells to CD8+, macrophage and B cell function.

Clones were sequenced by immunoSEQ multiplex PCR, and TCRdb holds only the in-frame ones, with some missing. This sample has about 14,000 clones, with roughly three fifths found just once. This clonotype was sampled from a human donor with melanoma. The specimen sequenced was cells from a culture (not recorded whether cultured in vitro). V usage is TRBV4-1 and J usage is TRBJ2-3; TRBD2 agrees at 10 bases. The CDR3 protein is CASSSLAGRRTDTQYF. CDR3 in DNA: TGCGCCAGCAGCTCACTAGCGGGGCGGCGCACAGATACGCAGTATTTT.